This TCR beta chain was observed in a study of shared T cell receptors in the human thymus. Using immunoSEQ multiplex PCR, the repertoire was profiled, and TCRdb retains in-frame clones only, with some absent. The table includes 540,000 or so clones, 78% detected once. The CDR3 is 15 residues long. Trimming at V came to 5 bases and at J to 3 bases, leaving 9 bases not matched to a gene. CDR1 MNHEY and CDR2 SMNVEV come from the germline V gene (reference sequence). The same sample was also studied in work on human thymus T cells.

This chain links TRBV27 with TRBJ2-5; 7 nucleotides match TRBD1. Sequences were obtained from thymocytes. The clonotype originates from a boy younger than two with a congenital heart defect. The CDR3 DNA is TGTGCCAGCAGTCTTCACGACAGGGCGGAAGAGACCCAGTACTTC. The encoded protein is CASSLHDRAEETQYF.